This T cell receptor (beta chain) was documented in a study of blood T cells in healthy people across ages. Study outcomes and limitations: Researchers deemed the diversity estimates from one million T cells underestimates.

CDR1 and CDR2 (germline): LGHNA, YNFKEQ. The CDR3 sequence is 12 residues long. V shed 8 bases, J shed 9 bases, and the junction held 9 bases outside the gene matches. In its sample, this clonotype was seen a few times. What it recognizes is unknown. A second about 6 to 12 cycle PCR used barcoded and J-beta primers. In TCRdb, the 5' RACE reads were re-called with MiXCR into one record per CDR3 protein. The sample carries 1.5 million to 2 million distinct CDR3 sequences, 28% recorded once. Sequencing was performed on blood. The sequence came from a woman aged 30 to 39 in good health. The V and J genes are TRBV4-2 and TRBJ2-5, with TRBD2 matching over 7 bases. CDR3 amino acids: CASVGEGGAQYF. DNA of the CDR3: TGTGCCAGCGTCGGGGAGGGAGGGGCCCAGTACTTC.